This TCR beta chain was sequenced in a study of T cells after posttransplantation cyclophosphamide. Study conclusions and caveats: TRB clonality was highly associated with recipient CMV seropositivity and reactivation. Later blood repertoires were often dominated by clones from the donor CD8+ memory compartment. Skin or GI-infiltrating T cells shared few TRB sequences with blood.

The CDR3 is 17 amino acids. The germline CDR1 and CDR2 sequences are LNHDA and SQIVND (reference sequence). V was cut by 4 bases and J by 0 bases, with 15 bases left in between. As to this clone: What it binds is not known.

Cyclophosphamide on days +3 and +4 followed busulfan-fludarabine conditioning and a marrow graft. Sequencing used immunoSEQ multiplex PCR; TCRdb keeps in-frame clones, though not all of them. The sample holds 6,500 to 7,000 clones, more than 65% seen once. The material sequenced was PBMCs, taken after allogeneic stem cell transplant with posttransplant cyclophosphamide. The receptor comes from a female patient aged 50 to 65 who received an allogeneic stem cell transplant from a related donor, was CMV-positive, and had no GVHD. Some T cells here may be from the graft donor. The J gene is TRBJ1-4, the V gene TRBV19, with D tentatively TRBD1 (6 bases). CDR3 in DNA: TGTGCCAGTAGTAACCAACCCCGGACAGCAACTAATGAAAAACTGTTTTTT. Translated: CASSNQPRTATNEKLFF.